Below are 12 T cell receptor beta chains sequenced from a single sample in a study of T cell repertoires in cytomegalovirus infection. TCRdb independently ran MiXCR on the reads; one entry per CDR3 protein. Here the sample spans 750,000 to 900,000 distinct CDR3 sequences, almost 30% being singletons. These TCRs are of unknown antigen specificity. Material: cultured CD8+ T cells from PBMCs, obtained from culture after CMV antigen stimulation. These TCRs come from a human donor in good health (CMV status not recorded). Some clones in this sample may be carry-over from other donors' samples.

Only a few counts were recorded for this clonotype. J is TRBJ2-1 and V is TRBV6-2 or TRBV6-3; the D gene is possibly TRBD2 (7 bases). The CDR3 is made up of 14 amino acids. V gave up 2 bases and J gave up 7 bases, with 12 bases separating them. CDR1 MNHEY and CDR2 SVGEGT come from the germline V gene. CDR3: CASSYGGARNEQFF. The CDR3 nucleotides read TGTGCCAGCAGTTACGGGGGGGCTCGAAATGAGCAGTTCTTC.

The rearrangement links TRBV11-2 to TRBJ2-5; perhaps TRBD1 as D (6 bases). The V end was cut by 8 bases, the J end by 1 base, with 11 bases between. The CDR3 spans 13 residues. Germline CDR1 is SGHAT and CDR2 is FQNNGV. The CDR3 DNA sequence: TGTGCCAGCCGCAACAGGGTCCAAGAGACCCAGTACTTC. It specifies CASRNRVQETQYF.

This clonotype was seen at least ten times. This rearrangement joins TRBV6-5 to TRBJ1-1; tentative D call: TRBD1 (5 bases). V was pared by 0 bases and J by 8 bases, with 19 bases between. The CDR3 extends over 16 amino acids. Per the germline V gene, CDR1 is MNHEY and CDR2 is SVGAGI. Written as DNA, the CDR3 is TGTGCCAGCAGTTACTCGAGAGGGGCGGCCGATGCCGAAGCTTTCTTT. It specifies CASSYSRGAADAEAFF.

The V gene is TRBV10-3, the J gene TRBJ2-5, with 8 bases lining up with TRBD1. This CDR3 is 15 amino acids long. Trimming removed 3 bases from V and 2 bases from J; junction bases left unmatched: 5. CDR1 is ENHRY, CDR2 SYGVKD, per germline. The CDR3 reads CAISERDRKQETQYF. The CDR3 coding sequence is TGTGCCATCAGTGAAAGGGACAGGAAACAAGAGACCCAGTACTTC.

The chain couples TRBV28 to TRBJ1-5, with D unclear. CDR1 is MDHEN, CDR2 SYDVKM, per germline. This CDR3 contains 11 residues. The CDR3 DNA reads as TGTGCGGCAGCCTCCAATCAGCCCCAGCATTTT. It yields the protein CAAASNQPQHF.

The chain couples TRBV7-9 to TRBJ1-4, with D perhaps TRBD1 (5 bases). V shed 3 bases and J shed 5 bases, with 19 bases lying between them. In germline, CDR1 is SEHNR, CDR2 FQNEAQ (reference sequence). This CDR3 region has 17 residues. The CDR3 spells CASSFGYQGQRNEKLFF. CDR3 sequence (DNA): TGTGCCAGCAGCTTCGGGTACCAGGGTCAGAGGAATGAAAAACTGTTTTTT.

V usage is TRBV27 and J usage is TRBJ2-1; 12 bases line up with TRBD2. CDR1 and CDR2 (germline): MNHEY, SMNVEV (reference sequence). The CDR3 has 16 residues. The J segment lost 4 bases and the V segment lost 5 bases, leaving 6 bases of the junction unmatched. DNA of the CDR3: TGTGCCAGCAGTCAACGACTAGCGGGGGTATACAATGAGCAGTTCTTC. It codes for CASSQRLAGVYNEQFF.

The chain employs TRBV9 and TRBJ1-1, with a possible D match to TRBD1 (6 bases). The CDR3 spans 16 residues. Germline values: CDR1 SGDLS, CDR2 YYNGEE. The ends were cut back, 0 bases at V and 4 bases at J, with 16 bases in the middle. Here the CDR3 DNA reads TGTGCCAGCAGCGTAGGGTCAAAACAGGGAAGCACTGAAGCTTTCTTT. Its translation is CASSVGSKQGSTEAFF. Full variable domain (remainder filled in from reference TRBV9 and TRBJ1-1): DSGVTQTPKHLITATGQRVTLRCSPRSGDLSVYWYQQSLDQGLQFLIQYYNGEERAKGNILERFSAQQFPDLHSELNLSSLELGDSALYFCASSVGSKQGSTEAFFGQGTRLTVV.

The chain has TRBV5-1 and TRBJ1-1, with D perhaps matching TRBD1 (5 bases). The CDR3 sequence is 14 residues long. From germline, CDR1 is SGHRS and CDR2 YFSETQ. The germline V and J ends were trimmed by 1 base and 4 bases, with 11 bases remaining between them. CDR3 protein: CASSLMGPVTEAFF. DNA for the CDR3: TGCGCCAGCAGCTTGATGGGGCCGGTCACTGAAGCTTTCTTT.

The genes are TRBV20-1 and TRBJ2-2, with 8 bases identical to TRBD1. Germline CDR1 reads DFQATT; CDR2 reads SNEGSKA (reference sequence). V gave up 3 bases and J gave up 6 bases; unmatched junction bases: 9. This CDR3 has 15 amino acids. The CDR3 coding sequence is TGCAGTGCTAGGTCAGGGGGCAATTTGGCCGGGGAGCTGTTTTTT. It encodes CSARSGGNLAGELFF.

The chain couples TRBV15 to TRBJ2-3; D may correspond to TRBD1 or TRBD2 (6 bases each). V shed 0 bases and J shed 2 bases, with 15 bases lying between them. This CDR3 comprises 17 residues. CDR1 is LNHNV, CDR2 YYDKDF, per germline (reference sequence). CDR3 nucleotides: TGTGCCACCAGCAGAGATCCCCCGGGGGCGTCCACAGATACGCAGTATTTT. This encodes CATSRDPPGASTDTQYF.

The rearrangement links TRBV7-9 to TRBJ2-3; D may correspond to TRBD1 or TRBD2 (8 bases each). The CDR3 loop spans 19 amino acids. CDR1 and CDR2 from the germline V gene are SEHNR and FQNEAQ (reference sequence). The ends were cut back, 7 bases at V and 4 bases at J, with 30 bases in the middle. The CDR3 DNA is TGTGCCAGCACCTCTAGCAGGGGGCTGGCGGGGGGTCATGCAGATACGCAGTATTTT. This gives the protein CASTSSRGLAGGHADTQYF.